Below, one TCR beta chain is given with its context. The record originates from a study of spatial heterogeneity in lung cancer. Stated time point: blood at routine non-recurrence follow-up after resection. CDR3 size: 16 residues. The V end lost 0 bases, the J end lost 6 bases, and 18 bases lay between the germline ends. Germline CDR1 and CDR2: LGHNA and YNFKEQ. Every individual TCR cDNA molecule carried its own unique molecular identifier, which allowed correction of PCR and sequencing errors. A single record per CDR3 protein comes from TCRdb applying MiXCR to the 5' RACE reads. The sample contains 35,000 to 45,000 distinct CDR3 sequences, approximately 8% of which appear only once.

The origin of this receptor is a male donor with early-stage non-small cell lung cancer. The sequencing used PBMCs, collected at follow-up. This chain connects TRBV4-2 to TRBJ2-7; D possibly uses TRBD1 or TRBD2 (6 bases each). The CDR3 loop reads CASSQESGGAPGEQYF. CDR3 DNA: TGTGCCAGCAGCCAAGAATCCGGGGGCGCCCCGGGCGAGCAGTACTTC.